Included here is one T cell receptor (beta chain) sequence, with context. Its antigen is unidentified. The data originate from a study of post-analysis software for immune sequencing data. Turning to the study itself: Recorded subtypes: relapsing-remitting, secondary progressive, progressive-relapsing; some patients unannotated. Study-wide results and limits: Multiple sclerosis was associated with a significant reduction in normalized Chao1 diversity relative to controls. With TRBV5-6, TRBV5-1 and TRBV20-1 included, roughly five TRBV segments were more frequent in patients than in controls. Co-batched samples clustered tightly together by F measure.

The ends lost 7 bases at V and 2 bases at J; junction bases unmatched: 3. Germline CDR1 MNHNY, CDR2 SVGAGI (reference sequence). This CDR3 spans 14 amino acids. TCR beta cDNA libraries included unique molecular identifiers. TCRdb independently ran MiXCR on the PCR reads; one entry per CDR3 protein. Of roughly 580,000 distinct CDR3 sequences in the sample, 44% are singletons; the top ten hold under 2%. The chain uses TRBV6-6 and TRBJ1-4, with 8 positions matching TRBD1. The sequence derives from a girl aged 5-17 years with multiple sclerosis. The source material was blood. CDR3 sequence (DNA): TGTGCCAGCACCTGGACAGGGACTAATGAAAAACTGTTTTTT. Encoded protein: CASTWTGTNEKLFF.